Listed below are T cell receptor beta chains from one sample, sequenced in a study of human T cells and chemical hapten exposure. TCRdb reprocessed the RACE reads with MiXCR, giving one entry per CDR3 protein. The data contain fewer than 65,000 distinct CDR3 sequences, around 9.4% of them seen just once; the ten biggest clones take up 14% to 15%. Sequenced here: whole blood, sampled in connection with sensitization to the hapten diphenylcyclopropenone (DPC). Every receptor here comes from a woman aged 40 to 50 with alopecia areata. Some clones in this sample may be carry-over from other donors' samples. The CDR3 runs from the conserved cysteine through the conserved F or W. D genes are given only for firm matches. Clone size is shown for a subset of rows, as once, few, many or a class of expanded clone.

TRBV2	TRBJ1-6	-	-	TGTGCCAGCAGTGAAACTGGGGGATCCTATAATTCACCCCTCCACTTT	CASSETGGSYNSPLHF
TRBV7-3	TRBJ2-3	few	-	TGTGCCAGCAGCTTACAATCTAGCACAGATACGCAGTATTTT	CASSLQSSTDTQYF
TRBV6-2/TRBV6-3	TRBJ2-5	-	-	TGTGCCAGCAGCTCAGGGGAACAAGAGACCCAGTACTTC	CASSSGEQETQYF
TRBV7-6	TRBJ2-5	-	-	TGTGCCAGCAGCTTGAGTCCAGCCCAAGAGACCCAGTACTTC	CASSLSPAQETQYF
TRBV19	TRBJ2-1	many	-	TGTGCCAGTAGTATTCCGGGGCTGCGCGGTGAGCAGTTCTTC	CASSIPGLRGEQFF
TRBV5-1	TRBJ2-2	many	TRBD2	TGCGCCAGCAGCCCGAGGGGACTAGCGGGGAACACCGGGGAGCTGTTTTTT	CASSPRGLAGNTGELFF
TRBV29-1	TRBJ1-5	few	-	TGCAGCGTTGAGTCAGGGAGGGGTCAGCCCCAGCATTTT	CSVESGRGQPQHF
TRBV5-1	TRBJ1-4	many	-	TGCGCCAGCAGCCCAGAACCTCGCCCGGGAAATGAAAAACTGTTTTTT	CASSPEPRPGNEKLFF
TRBV6-1	TRBJ2-2	few	-	TGTGCCAGCAGTCCCCACGGCGGCCGGAACACCGGGGAGCTGTTTTTT	CASSPHGGRNTGELFF
TRBV7-3	TRBJ2-5	-	-	TGTGCCAGCAGGTCCGGGCCCCAAGAGACCCAGTACTTC	CASRSGPQETQYF
TRBV12-3/TRBV12-4	TRBJ1-3	-	-	TGTGCAGGAGCAGGGGTCAGCTCTGGAAACACCATATATTTT	CAGAGVSSGNTIYF
TRBV5-1	TRBJ2-3	many	-	TGCGCCAGCAGCTTGGGAGGACACGACACAGATACGCAGTATTTT	CASSLGGHDTDTQYF
TRBV12-3/TRBV12-4	TRBJ2-4	-	TRBD2	TGTGCCAGCAGTTTAGGTAGCGGGGGAAACATTCAGTACTTC	CASSLGSGGNIQYF
TRBV6-1	TRBJ2-7	many	TRBD1	TGTGCCAGCAAATCCGGGACAGGGACCTACGAGCAGTACTTC	CASKSGTGTYEQYF
TRBV12-3/TRBV12-4	TRBJ2-1	many	TRBD2	TGTGCCAGCAGGATAGCGGGGGGGAAGTTTGGTGAGCAGTTCTTC	CASRIAGGKFGEQFF
TRBV6-6	TRBJ1-3	once	-	TGTGCCAGCAGTGAACATATCTATACTGGAAACACCATATATTTT	CASSEHIYTGNTIYF
TRBV9	TRBJ1-5	-	-	TGTGCCTGCAGCGTAGGAGGCAGGGCGGATCAGCCCCAGCATTTT	CACSVGGRADQPQHF
TRBV7-6	TRBJ1-3	many	TRBD1	TGTGCCAGCAGCGACAGGGGTTCTGGAAACACCATATATTTT	CASSDRGSGNTIYF
TRBV6-5	TRBJ1-6	many	-	TGTGCCAGCAGTTACAGGGGTCCCGCTTTGTGGGACTCACCCCTCCACTTT	CASSYRGPALWDSPLHF
TRBV12-3/TRBV12-4	TRBJ2-7	few	-	TGTGCCAGCAGTTCCTGGAAAGGGAACTACGAGCAGTACTTC	CASSSWKGNYEQYF
TRBV7-2	TRBJ2-7	few	-	TGTGCCAGCAGCCCAGACCGGTACGAGCAGTACTTC	CASSPDRYEQYF
TRBV4-1	TRBJ2-5	many	-	TGCGCCAGCAGCCTCGGGACCTCACGATCCGAAGAGACCCAGTACTTC	CASSLGTSRSEETQYF
TRBV28	TRBJ2-1	many	-	TGTGCCAGCAGTCCCTACAGGGACAATGAGCAGTTCTTC	CASSPYRDNEQFF
TRBV7-3	TRBJ2-1	many	-	TGTGCCAGCAGCTTAATGGCGGCCTCCTACAATGAGCAGTTCTTC	CASSLMAASYNEQFF
TRBV5-6	TRBJ1-2	few	TRBD1	TGTGCCAGCAGCGAGGCAGGGGGCAGGTATGGCTACACCTTC	CASSEAGGRYGYTF
TRBV30	TRBJ1-6	many	-	TGTGCCAGCAGGAGCTCCTATAATTCACCCCTCCACTTT	CASRSSYNSPLHF
TRBV7-9	TRBJ2-3	-	TRBD2	TGTGCCAGCAGCTTATGGGGACTAGCGGGGGTGAACACAGATACGCAGTATTTT	CASSLWGLAGVNTDTQYF
TRBV5-5	TRBJ1-4	once	TRBD1	TGTGCCAGCAGCTCCGGGACAGGACTTAATGAAAAACTGTTTTTT	CASSSGTGLNEKLFF
TRBV4-1	TRBJ2-1	few	-	TGCGCCAGCAGCCGAGGGACCTTCAATGAGCAGTTCTTC	CASSRGTFNEQFF